Listed here are 11 T cell receptor beta chains from one sample, sequenced in a study of cytomegalovirus exposure and HLA in healthy donors. Primers included in the PCR were 60 Vbeta and 13 Jbeta primers. Sequencing used immunoSEQ multiplex PCR; TCRdb keeps in-frame clones, though not all of them. The table records tens of thousands of clones, 79% of them present only once. The sample consisted of PBMCs. Every receptor here comes from a man aged 25-45 years in good health and CMV-seronegative.

This sequence joins TRBV27 and TRBJ2-7; 7 bases agree with TRBD1. CDR1 MNHEY and CDR2 SMNVEV come from the germline V gene (reference sequence). V was pared by 6 bases and J by 1 base, with 9 bases of the junction left unmatched. The CDR3 contains 15 residues. The CDR3 sequence is CASSLRRDRSYEQYF. In DNA, the CDR3 is TGTGCCAGCAGCCTACGTCGGGACAGATCCTACGAGCAGTACTTC.

This clone was observed a single time. The chain employs TRBV28 and TRBJ2-5; the D is unclear. The DNA end is a closer match to TRBJ2-7, so the J assignment may be wrong. Germline assignment: CDR1 MDHEN and CDR2 SYDVKM. The CDR3 contains 11 residues. Written as DNA, the CDR3 is TGTGCCAGCAGTTTAGGTTACGAGCAGTACTTC. This translates into CASSLGYEQYF.

This clone was counted a single time. This CDR3 is also generated by other DNA sequences in the sample. The chain combines TRBV5-1 with TRBJ2-6; perhaps TRBD2 as D (6 bases). This CDR3 is built from 14 residues. Trimming removed 4 bases at V and 3 bases at J, with 8 bases between. The germline V gene encodes CDR1 SGHRS and CDR2 YFSETQ. The CDR3 region is CASSPGVGANVLTF. CDR3 DNA: TGCGCCAGCAGCCCGGGGGTTGGGGCCAACGTCCTGACTTTC.

The chain links TRBV4-2 to TRBJ1-1; D may be TRBD1 (5 bases). Germline V lookup: CDR1 LGHNA, CDR2 YNFKEQ. The V and J ends lost 4 bases and 8 bases respectively, with 14 bases between them. There are 13 residues in the CDR3. CDR3 region: CASSRLGQMEAFF. DNA for the CDR3: TGTGCCAGCAGCCGATTGGGGCAGATGGAAGCTTTCTTT.

The chain links TRBV6-1 to TRBJ2-1; TRBD1 matches at 9 bases. From germline, CDR1 is MNHNS and CDR2 SASEGT. This CDR3 is built from 17 residues. V was clipped by 1 base and J by 7 bases; unmatched bases: 11. The CDR3 region is CASSEVSGTGRANEQFF. The CDR3 nucleotides read TGTGCCAGCAGTGAAGTATCCGGGACAGGGAGAGCAAATGAGCAGTTCTTC.

The V and J genes are TRBV12-5 and TRBJ1-5, with 7 bases aligning to TRBD1. The trim removed 6 bases at V and 1 base at J, leaving 12 bases unmatched. Germline V gene sequence: CDR1 LGHNT, CDR2 FRNRAP. The CDR3 is 17 amino acids. The CDR3 region has the DNA TGTGCTAGTGGACCTACCGCGACAGGGTCCAGCAATCAGCCCCAGCATTTT. This translates into CASGPTATGSSNQPQHF.

This sequence joins TRBV7-6 and TRBJ2-7, with a possible D match to TRBD2 (5 bases). Germline V gene lookup returns CDR1 SGHVS and CDR2 FNYEAQ. Trimming pared 0 bases from V and 4 bases from J, leaving 7 bases between. The CDR3 contains 13 residues. The CDR3 DNA follows: TGTGCCAGCAGCTTAGCGAGAGGGTACGAGCAGTACTTC. Translation: CASSLARGYEQYF. The variable domain in full, with the rest retrieved from reference TRBV7-6 and TRBJ2-7, is GAGVSQSPRYKVTKRGQDVALRCDPISGHVSLYWYRQALGQGPEFLTYFNYEAQQDKSGLPNDRFSAERPEGSISTLTIQRTEQRDSAMYRCASSLARGYEQYFGPGTRLTVT.

The chain links TRBV5-1 to TRBJ1-5, with D possibly being TRBD1 (6 bases). Germline loops: CDR1 SGHRS, CDR2 YFSETQ. The length of the CDR3 is 13 residues. V was cut by 3 bases and J by 7 bases, with 11 bases left in between. The CDR3 DNA sequence: TGCGCCAGCAGCTCCGAGGGGGACCAGCCCCAGCATTTT. As protein: CASSSEGDQPQHF.

This rearrangement joins TRBV6-5 to TRBJ1-5; the D gene is possibly TRBD1 (6 bases). Germline-derived CDR1 and CDR2 are MNHEY and SVGAGI. This CDR3 has 13 amino acids. Trimming shortened V by 8 bases and J by 3 bases, and 11 bases separated the two germline ends. This CDR3 reads CASQTGINQPQHF. The CDR3 bases are TGTGCCAGCCAAACAGGGATCAATCAGCCCCAGCATTTT.

This chain uses TRBV5-1 with TRBJ2-7; TRBD2 might be the D (5 bases). Trimming took 0 bases from V and 7 from J, leaving 17 bases between them. There are 15 residues in the CDR3. Per the germline V gene, CDR1 is SGHRS and CDR2 is YFSETQ. CDR3 sequence (DNA): TGCGCCAGCAGCTTGGAGAGTTCATTTTCGGGAGAGCAGTACTTC. Encoded protein: CASSLESSFSGEQYF. Combining the CDR3 with reference TRBV5-1 and TRBJ2-7 gives the whole variable domain KAGVTQTPRYLIKTRGQQVTLSCSPISGHRSVSWYQQTPGQGLQFLFEYFSETQRNKGNFPGRFSGRQFSNSRSEMNVSTLELGDSALYLCASSLESSFSGEQYFGPGTRLTVT.

V and J are TRBV4-2 and TRBJ1-1; D unresolved. The length of the CDR3 is 14 residues. Germline V gene sequence: CDR1 LGHNA, CDR2 YNFKEQ. V was cut by 0 bases and J by 4 bases, with 9 bases left in between. The CDR3 region is CASSQDTGFTEAFF. The DNA for the CDR3 is TGTGCCAGCAGCCAAGATACGGGGTTCACTGAAGCTTTCTTT.